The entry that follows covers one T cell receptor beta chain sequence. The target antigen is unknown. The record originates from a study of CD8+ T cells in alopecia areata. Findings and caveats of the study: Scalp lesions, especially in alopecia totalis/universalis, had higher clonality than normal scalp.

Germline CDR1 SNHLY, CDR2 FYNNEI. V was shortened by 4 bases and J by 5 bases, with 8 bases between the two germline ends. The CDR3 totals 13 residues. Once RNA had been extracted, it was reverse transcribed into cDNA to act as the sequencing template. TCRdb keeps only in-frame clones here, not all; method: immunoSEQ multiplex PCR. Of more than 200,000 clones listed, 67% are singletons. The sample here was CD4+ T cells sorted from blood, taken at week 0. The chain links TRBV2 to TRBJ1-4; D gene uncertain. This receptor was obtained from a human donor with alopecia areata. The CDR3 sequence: CASSVQENEKLFF. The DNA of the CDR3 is TGTGCCAGCAGTGTCCAGGAGAATGAAAAACTGTTTTTT.